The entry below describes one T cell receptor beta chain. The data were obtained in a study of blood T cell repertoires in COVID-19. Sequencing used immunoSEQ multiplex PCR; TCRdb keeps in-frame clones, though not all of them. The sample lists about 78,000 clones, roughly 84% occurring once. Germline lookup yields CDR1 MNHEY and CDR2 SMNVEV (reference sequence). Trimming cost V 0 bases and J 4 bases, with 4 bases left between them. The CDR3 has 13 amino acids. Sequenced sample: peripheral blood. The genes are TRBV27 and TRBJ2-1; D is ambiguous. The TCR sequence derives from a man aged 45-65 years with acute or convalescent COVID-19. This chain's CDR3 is CASSLSRYNEQFF. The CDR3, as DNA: TGTGCCAGCAGTTTATCCAGGTACAATGAGCAGTTCTTC.